These T cell receptor beta chains were read from a single sample in a study of T cells in localized non-small cell lung cancer. TCRdb keeps only in-frame clones here, not all; method: immunoSEQ multiplex PCR. The repertoire consists of roughly 90,000 clones, with roughly 93% occurring once and the leading ten covering approximately 4%. Material: PBMCs, obtained before any cancer treatment. The receptors shown here come from a woman aged 35-70 years with stage II squamous cell lung carcinoma. CDR3s include the opening cysteine and the closing phenylalanine or tryptophan. Each record gives: clone size, D gene, V gene, J gene, CDR3 DNA, CDR3 protein. D genes are given only for firm matches. Clone size is shown for a subset of rows, as once, few, many or a class of expanded clone.

NA	NA	TRBV10-3	TRBJ2-5	TGTGCCACCGCCTCCGGGACACAGGAGACCCAGTACTTC	CATASGTQETQYF
few	TRBD2	TRBV4-2	TRBJ2-3	TGTGCCAGCAGCCCTCTGGATACTAGCGGGGCAGCAGATACGCAGTATTTT	CASSPLDTSGAADTQYF
NA	NA	TRBV2	TRBJ1-2	TGTGCCAATTCCAGGGTTCCGCACTATGGCTACACCTTC	CANSRVPHYGYTF
NA	NA	TRBV4-1	TRBJ1-1	TGCGCCAGCAGCCAACGGACAGCGGTTGGGGGGAACACTGAAGCTTTCTTT	CASSQRTAVGGNTEAFF
NA	TRBD1	TRBV6-1	TRBJ1-1	TGTGCCAGCAGGGGATGGACAGGGGGGAACACTGAAGCTTTCTTT	CASRGWTGGNTEAFF
NA	NA	TRBV6-1	TRBJ2-7	TGTGCCAGCAGCGAACGGGGGCCCCCTTTTGGAGAGCAGTACTTC	CASSERGPPFGEQYF
NA	NA	TRBV6-1	TRBJ1-5	TGTGCCAGCAGTGAAATCGTCACCGGGCCACTCGCTCAGCCCCAGCATTTT	CASSEIVTGPLAQPQHF
NA	NA	TRBV5-4	TRBJ2-7	TGTGCCAGCAGCTCCGAGCGGTCCTACGAGCAGTACTTC	CASSSERSYEQYF
NA	TRBD2	TRBV4-1	TRBJ2-3	TGCGCCAGCAGCCAAGAAACTAGCGGGAGCTCCTACCGCACAGATACGCAGTATTTT	CASSQETSGSSYRTDTQYF
NA	TRBD1	TRBV19	TRBJ2-3	TGTGCCAGTAGTTCGACAGGGTATACGCAGTATTTT	CASSSTGYTQYF
NA	TRBD1	TRBV11-2	TRBJ2-1	TGTGCCAGCAGCTTGGGACAGGGGTACAATGAGCAGTTCTTC	CASSLGQGYNEQFF
NA	TRBD1	TRBV6-5	TRBJ1-2	TGTGCCAGCAGTCAGCAAGGGACAGGGGAAGGCTACACCTTC	CASSQQGTGEGYTF
NA	NA	TRBV2	TRBJ1-2	TGTGCCGGGTCCCCACAAAGAAACTATGGCTACACCTTC	CAGSPQRNYGYTF
once	NA	TRBV6-1	TRBJ1-4	TGTGCCAGCAGTGAATCGTTGGCAGCCGGAATGAAAAAACTGTTTTTT	CASSESLAAGMKKLFF
NA	TRBD1	TRBV6-5	TRBJ1-2	TGTGCCAGCAGCTTGGACAGGGCTGGCTACACCTTC	CASSLDRAGYTF
NA	TRBD2	TRBV7-7	TRBJ2-3	TGTGCCAGCAGCTCGCTAGCGGGAGTGGGCTATACGCAGTATTTT	CASSSLAGVGYTQYF
NA	NA	TRBV19	TRBJ2-1	TGTGCCAGTAGTACTCCGGGACATGCCTACAATGAGCAGTTCTTC	CASSTPGHAYNEQFF
once	NA	TRBV4-1	TRBJ1-5	TGCGCCAGCAGCCAAGAGGAGGGCAATCAGCCCCAGCATTTT	CASSQEEGNQPQHF
few	NA	TRBV19	TRBJ1-4	TGTGCCAGTAGAGAGGGGGAGAAACTGTTTTTT	CASREGEKLFF
NA	NA	TRBV5-4	TRBJ1-5	TGTGCCAGCAGCGAACAGGGCGGTCAGCCCCAGCATTTT	CASSEQGGQPQHF
NA	TRBD2	TRBV19	TRBJ2-1	TGTGCCAGTAGTTCCCATTCTAGCGGGAGGGCGGATGAGCAGTTCTTC	CASSSHSSGRADEQFF
NA	TRBD1	TRBV18	TRBJ1-1	TGTGCCAGCTCGCCCGGGACAGGGTTATCGACGAACACTGAAGCTTTCTTT	CASSPGTGLSTNTEAFF
NA	NA	TRBV2	TRBJ2-5	TGTGCCAGCAGTGAAATTCGTACTGAGTACTTC	CASSEIRTEYF
once	NA	TRBV28	TRBJ2-5	TGTGCCAGCAGCCCTCGGGAGACCCAGTACTTC	CASSPRETQYF
NA	NA	TRBV6-6	TRBJ1-2	TGTGCCAGCAGTTACTCGACCGGGACTTTTGATGGCTACACCTTC	CASSYSTGTFDGYTF
NA	TRBD1	TRBV19	TRBJ1-2	TGTGCCAGTGGCTGGGACAGGTCTTACACCTTC	CASGWDRSYTF
NA	TRBD2	TRBV10-2	TRBJ2-1	TGCGCCAGCAGTGGAGATAGCGGGGGGCATATCAATGAGCAGTTCTTC	CASSGDSGGHINEQFF
NA	NA	TRBV10-2	TRBJ1-1	TGCGCCAGCAGTGAGTCCAGGGCGCATGGGATGGGTCTTGCGAACACTGAAGCTTTCTTT	CASSESRAHGMGLANTEAFF
NA	NA	TRBV27	TRBJ2-6	TGTGCCAGCAGTTTATCCAGGGCTGGGGCCAACGTCCTGACTTTC	CASSLSRAGANVLTF
NA	NA	TRBV18	TRBJ2-5	TGTGCCAGCTCGACGGGTACGGTACCGGAGACCCAGTACTTC	CASSTGTVPETQYF
NA	NA	TRBV20-1	TRBJ1-2	TGCAGTGCGTCCCCCTGGGTTGGCTACACCTTC	CSASPWVGYTF
NA	NA	TRBV6-6	TRBJ1-3	TGTGCCAGCAGTTACCACGGGACCTATGGAAACACCATATATTTT	CASSYHGTYGNTIYF
few	NA	TRBV14	TRBJ2-4	TGTGCCAGCAGCCAAGCACTAGCCAAAAACATTCAGTACTTC	CASSQALAKNIQYF
NA	NA	TRBV27	TRBJ1-6	TGTGCCAGCACCCTGGGAGGGGCCTTCCTCTATAATTCACCCCTCCACTTT	CASTLGGAFLYNSPLHF
once	TRBD1	TRBV7-9	TRBJ2-7	TGTGCCAGCAGCTTAGGAGGGACAGGGGGCCTAGTCTACGAGCAGTACTTC	CASSLGGTGGLVYEQYF
NA	NA	TRBV2	TRBJ2-2	TGTGCCAGCACTGAGGGGCTAGAGACGAACACCGGGGAGCTGTTTTTT	CASTEGLETNTGELFF
NA	TRBD1	TRBV7-2	TRBJ1-1	TGTGCCAGCAGCCTGGGACAGACGAACACTGAAGCTTTCTTT	CASSLGQTNTEAFF
NA	TRBD1	TRBV6-5	TRBJ1-3	TGTGCCAGCAGTTCGGACAGGAGCTCTGGAAACACCATATATTTT	CASSSDRSSGNTIYF
NA	NA	TRBV9	TRBJ1-1	TGTGCCAGCAGCGGAGGGGGTAGCGCTGAAGCTTTCTTT	CASSGGGSAEAFF
NA	NA	TRBV6-5	TRBJ1-2	TGTGCCAGCATGAACATACAGAGGAGCGGCTACACCTTC	CASMNIQRSGYTF
NA	TRBD2	TRBV10-3	TRBJ2-1	TGTGCCGCGGGGACTAGCGGAAATGAGCAGTTCTTC	CAAGTSGNEQFF
NA	TRBD1	TRBV10-3	TRBJ1-4	TGTGCCATCGGCGGACAGGGCCTGAATGAAAAACTGTTTTTT	CAIGGQGLNEKLFF
NA	TRBD2	TRBV7-6	TRBJ2-1	TGTGCCAGCAGCTTAGTGCTAGCGGGACCCAGGAATGAGCAGTTCTTC	CASSLVLAGPRNEQFF
NA	NA	TRBV27	TRBJ2-2	TGTGCCAGCAAACCAGCCGGGACACCTCCGAACACCGGGGAGCTGTTTTTT	CASKPAGTPPNTGELFF
few	NA	TRBV2	TRBJ1-6	TGTGCCAGCAGGGACCAAGGACTGGATAATTCACCCCTCCACTTT	CASRDQGLDNSPLHF
NA	TRBD1	TRBV7-2	TRBJ1-1	TGTGCCAGCAGACCTTCTAGGGGGCCGAACACTGAAGCTTTCTTT	CASRPSRGPNTEAFF
NA	NA	TRBV7-9	TRBJ1-1	TGTGCCAGCAGCTTAACTGGCTACACTGAAGCTTTCTTT	CASSLTGYTEAFF
NA	NA	TRBV6-1	TRBJ1-5	TGTGCCAGCAGTGTTACCGGGACCAGTCAAAGGCCCCAGCATTTT	CASSVTGTSQRPQHF
NA	NA	TRBV2	TRBJ1-5	TGTGCCAGCAGTGTACAGACTAGCAATCAGCCCCAGCATTTT	CASSVQTSNQPQHF
once	NA	TRBV6-1	TRBJ2-2	TGTGCCAGCAAAGGGGGAGGGTTCACCGGGGAGCTGTTTTTT	CASKGGGFTGELFF